This entry lists 30 T cell receptor beta chains sequenced from one sample in a study of blood T cell repertoires in COVID-19. Profiled with immunoSEQ multiplex PCR; TCRdb holds only in-frame clones, not every one. The sample contains approximately 210,000 clones, about nine tenths of which appear only once. The material sequenced was peripheral blood. The receptor source for this set is a man aged 35 to 55 with acute or convalescent COVID-19.

This chain joins TRBV5-1 and TRBJ2-3; TRBD2 aligns across 10 bases. The CDR3 totals 18 residues. Losses at the gene ends were 4 bases for V and 0 bases for J; bases not matched to a gene: 11. CDR1 and CDR2 (germline): SGHRS, YFSETQ. DNA for the CDR3: TGCGCCAGCAGCAAACCTAGCGGGGGTATAGGCAGCACAGATACGCAGTATTTT. As protein: CASSKPSGGIGSTDTQYF.

CDR3 residues: CASSPGTAYQPQHF. The DNA for the CDR3 is TGCGCCAGCAGCCCTGGGACAGCTTATCAGCCCCAGCATTTT. This chain connects TRBV5-1 to TRBJ1-5, with 7 bases identical to TRBD1. This CDR3 is 14 amino acids long. The junction had 6 bases not matched to a gene; V was cut back by 4 bases and J by 5 bases. Germline assignment: CDR1 SGHRS and CDR2 YFSETQ.

In nucleotides, the CDR3 is TGTGCCAGCAGCCTCTGGACAGGGGTTCCACCCCTCCACTTT. Its protein product is CASSLWTGVPPLHF. The chain has TRBV5-6 and TRBJ1-6; 9 positions agree with TRBD1. There are 14 residues in the CDR3. Trimming removed 4 bases from V and 11 bases from J; junction bases left unmatched: 7. CDR1 is SGHDT and CDR2 is YYEEEE in the germline V gene.

This chain links TRBV2 with TRBJ1-4; D is uncertain. This CDR3 region has 15 residues. The V end was cut by 6 bases, the J end by 0 bases, with 11 bases between. The V gene's germline CDR1 is SNHLY and CDR2 FYNNEI. CDR3 in amino acids: CASSFYRATNEKLFF. In DNA form, the CDR3 reads TGTGCCAGCAGCTTTTACAGAGCAACTAATGAAAAACTGTTTTTT.

This clone was counted a single time. The chain has TRBV4-1 and TRBJ2-7; perhaps TRBD1 as D (6 bases). With 0 bases removed from V and 0 bases from J, the gap between germline ends came to 9 bases. From germline, CDR1 is MGHRA and CDR2 YSYEKL. The CDR3 is 15 residues long. The CDR3 sequence: CASSQEDRHSYEQYF. The CDR3 region has the DNA TGCGCCAGCAGCCAAGAGGACAGACACTCCTACGAGCAGTACTTC.

This chain's CDR3 is CASSFLNPGAGMNEQFF. Here the CDR3 DNA reads TGTGCCAGCAGCTTCCTAAATCCGGGAGCCGGAATGAATGAGCAGTTCTTC. The rearrangement links TRBV7-8 to TRBJ2-1, with D maybe TRBD2 (6 bases). Trimming removed 3 bases from V and 7 bases from J, with 22 bases in between. This CDR3 spans 17 amino acids. Germline V gives CDR1 SGHVS, CDR2 FQNEAQ.

This clone occurred once. V gene TRBV2 combines with J gene TRBJ2-3; 14 bases match TRBD2. With 7 bases clipped from V and 0 bases from J, the junction kept 6 bases outside the gene matches. Germline V gene data show CDR1 as SNHLY and CDR2 as FYNNEI. This CDR3 has 17 residues. CDR3 sequence: CASIGLAGGPSTDTQYF. Written as DNA, the CDR3 is TGTGCCAGCATCGGACTAGCGGGGGGACCGAGCACAGATACGCAGTATTTT.

The CDR3 DNA reads TGTGCCAGCAGCTTAGCGGGGGGGCTTCTAGGGACCCAGTACTTC. Translating it yields CASSLAGGLLGTQYF. The rearrangement joins TRBV11-2 to TRBJ2-5; 8 bases line up with TRBD2. The CDR3 sequence is 15 residues long. J lost 7 bases, V lost 1 base, and 8 bases had no gene match. Germline CDR1 reads SGHAT; CDR2 reads FQNNGV.

The genes are TRBV3-1 (or the pseudogene TRBV3-2) and TRBJ1-3; the D gene is possibly TRBD1 (5 bases). The germline CDR1 and CDR2 sequences are LGHDT and YNNKEL (reference sequence). Trimming removed 4 bases from V and 2 bases from J, with 12 bases in between. The CDR3 is made up of 15 amino acids. The CDR3 coding sequence is TGTGCCAGCAGCCTGACGTGGGGGGCTGGAAACACCATATATTTT. This gives the protein CASSLTWGAGNTIYF.

The genes are TRBV3-1 (or the pseudogene TRBV3-2) and TRBJ2-2; no reliable D call. V lost 3 bases, J lost 0 bases, and 8 bases lay in between. The CDR3 length is 15 residues. CDR1 and CDR2 from the germline V gene are LGHDT and YNNKEL (reference sequence). Here the CDR3 reads CASSHPHSNTGELFF. The CDR3 DNA sequence: TGTGCCAGCAGCCACCCTCACTCGAACACCGGGGAGCTGTTTTTT.

The chain recombines TRBV7-9 with TRBJ2-7, with TRBD1 matching over 9 bases. Germline V gene lookup returns CDR1 SEHNR and CDR2 FQNEAQ (reference sequence). With V trimmed by 0 bases and J by 8 bases, 5 bases remained unmatched. This CDR3 comprises 14 residues. CDR3 sequence: CASSLADRGFQQYF. CDR3 nucleotides: TGTGCCAGCAGCTTAGCTGACAGGGGGTTCCAGCAGTACTTC.

The chain links TRBV5-8 to TRBJ2-1; 7 bases match TRBD1. This CDR3 comprises 15 residues. From germline, CDR1 is SGHTS and CDR2 YDEGEE. V trimming: 4 bases; J trimming: 8 bases; junction bases outside the gene matches: 12. Here the CDR3 DNA reads TGTGCCAGCAGCCCGACAGGGCGGGTTAGCGATGAGCAGTTCTTC. It yields the protein CASSPTGRVSDEQFF.

The genes are TRBV2 and TRBJ1-5; D gene uncertain. The CDR3 has 17 amino acids. Trimming cost V 8 bases and J 7 bases, with 27 bases left between them. In germline, CDR1 is SNHLY, CDR2 FYNNEI. CDR3 in DNA: TGTGCCAGCGCCGGTAGGTACGGGGAGTATCCCACGCAGCCCCAGCATTTT. This translates into CASAGRYGEYPTQPQHF.

The V and J genes are TRBV24-1 and TRBJ2-5; 10 bases map to TRBD2. The CDR3 is made up of 19 amino acids. Germline CDR1 and CDR2: KGHDR and SFDVKD. V was clipped by 3 bases and J by 1 base; unmatched bases: 13. The CDR3 here is CATSDATSGASWGQETQYF. The CDR3 bases are TGTGCCACCAGTGATGCAACTAGCGGGGCAAGCTGGGGCCAAGAGACCCAGTACTTC.

The genes are TRBV6-5 and TRBJ1-1, with D unclear. The germline V and J ends were trimmed by 5 bases and 3 bases, with 13 bases remaining between them. Germline CDR1 reads MNHEY; CDR2 reads SVGAGI. CDR3 length: 14 amino acids. The CDR3 sequence is CASSPFGTHTEAFF. CDR3 bases: TGTGCCAGCAGTCCTTTCGGTACTCACACTGAAGCTTTCTTT.

The chain links TRBV5-1 to TRBJ2-7; 16 bases align to TRBD2. Losses at the gene ends were 0 bases for V and 5 bases for J; bases not matched to a gene: 11. In germline, CDR1 is SGHRS, CDR2 YFSETQ. The CDR3 loop spans 19 amino acids. The CDR3 loop reads CASSLAGTGLAGGQNEQYF. DNA for the CDR3: TGCGCCAGCAGCTTGGCCGGGACGGGACTAGCGGGGGGGCAAAACGAGCAGTACTTC.

V is TRBV4-1 and J is TRBJ1-2, with TRBD1 identical over 10 bases. Germline lookup yields CDR1 MGHRA and CDR2 YSYEKL. This CDR3 has 17 amino acids. The ends lost 4 bases at V and 8 bases at J; junction bases unmatched: 16. CDR3 loop: CASSPFETGGGLGGYTF. CDR3 in DNA: TGCGCCAGCAGCCCCTTTGAGACAGGGGGCGGCCTTGGGGGCTACACCTTC.

This clone has just one count. The rearrangement uses TRBV6-5 and TRBJ1-2, with D possibly matching TRBD1 (5 bases). The CDR3 loop spans 14 amino acids. V lost 5 bases and J lost 3, with 13 bases in between. Germline CDR1 reads MNHEY; CDR2 reads SVGAGI. For the CDR3, the DNA is TGTGCCAGCAGTCGGACATTGGCGGACTATGGCTACACCTTC. It codes for CASSRTLADYGYTF.

In this sample, this clone turned up once. The chain uses TRBV6-6 and TRBJ1-1, with D possibly matching TRBD1 (6 bases). Trimming shortened V by 7 bases and J by 3 bases, and 9 bases separated the two germline ends. The germline V gene has CDR1 MNHNY and CDR2 SVGAGI (reference sequence). The CDR3 is made up of 12 amino acids. In DNA form, the CDR3 reads TGTGCCAGCAAGGACAGTCACACTGAAGCTTTCTTT. It specifies CASKDSHTEAFF.

This clone came up many times. This chain uses TRBV4-1 with TRBJ2-7, with D unclear. Looked up from germline, CDR1 is MGHRA and CDR2 is YSYEKL. Trimming removed 0 bases at V and 3 bases at J, with 12 bases between. CDR3 size: 15 residues. CDR3 nucleotides: TGCGCCAGCAGCCAAGATGTTGGGCAGAGCTACGAGCAGTACTTC. Translated, it gives CASSQDVGQSYEQYF.

This clone was found once. The chain joins TRBV3-1 (or the pseudogene TRBV3-2) to TRBJ2-7; 12 bases fit TRBD2. The CDR3 has 15 residues. Trimming removed 4 bases from V and 3 bases from J; junction bases left unmatched: 4. CDR1 is LGHDT, CDR2 YNNKEL, per germline (reference sequence). The CDR3 here is CASSLTSGRIYEQYF. CDR3 DNA: TGTGCCAGCAGCCTGACTAGCGGGAGAATCTACGAGCAGTACTTC.

This clone showed up just once. The rearrangement links TRBV14 to TRBJ1-2, with D tentatively TRBD1 (5 bases). This CDR3 contains 13 residues. Germline V CDR1 and CDR2: SGHDN, FVKESK. V shed 1 base and J shed 6 bases, with 9 bases lying between them. The CDR3 nucleotides are TGTGCCAGCAGCCAAGCAGGGTTTGATGGCTACACCTTC. Protein product: CASSQAGFDGYTF.

The chain recombines TRBV19 with TRBJ2-1; TRBD2 matches 16 bases. This CDR3 region has 16 residues. Germline-derived CDR1 and CDR2 are LNHDA and SQIVND (reference sequence). The trim removed 4 bases at V and 10 bases at J, leaving 7 bases unmatched. CDR3 coding DNA: TGTGCCAGTAGTAGGGGACTAGCGGGGGGGTATGGAGAGCAGTTCTTC. Its protein is CASSRGLAGGYGEQFF.

This clone has just one count. This sequence joins TRBV4-1 and TRBJ2-6, with D perhaps matching TRBD1 (6 bases). CDR3 length: 15 residues. Germline CDR1 reads MGHRA; CDR2 reads YSYEKL. V gave up 1 base and J gave up 4 bases, with 8 bases separating them. In DNA, the CDR3 is TGCGCCAGCAGCCAAGGGACAGCCGGGGCCAACGTCCTGACTTTC. This gives the protein CASSQGTAGANVLTF.

The J gene is TRBJ2-7, the V gene TRBV18; 10 nucleotides align to TRBD1. Germline CDR1 is KGHSH and CDR2 is LQKENI. The CDR3 runs 15 residues. V dropped 6 bases and J dropped 1; count of bases not matched to a gene: 6. CDR3 DNA: TGTGCCAGCTCCCCCGGGACAGGGGAGTCCTACGAGCAGTACTTC. Translating it yields CASSPGTGESYEQYF.

The chain uses TRBV28 and TRBJ2-7; 12 bases are shared with TRBD1. The J segment lost 2 bases and the V segment lost 7 bases, leaving 6 bases of the junction unmatched. CDR1 MDHEN and CDR2 SYDVKM come from the germline V gene. The CDR3 length is 15 residues. The CDR3: CASTMGTGGPYEQYF. The CDR3 coding sequence is TGTGCCAGCACCATGGGGACAGGGGGCCCCTACGAGCAGTACTTC.

The genes are TRBV3-1 (or the pseudogene TRBV3-2) and TRBJ2-7; a possible D gene is TRBD1 (6 bases). With 4 bases removed from V and 4 bases from J, the gap between germline ends came to 17 bases. Looked up from germline, CDR1 is LGHDT and CDR2 is YNNKEL (reference sequence). This CDR3 comprises 15 residues. CDR3 sequence (DNA): TGTGCCAGCAGCCTTAGGGGGATTAAAGATTACGAGCAGTACTTC. This gives the protein CASSLRGIKDYEQYF.

V is TRBV24-1 and J is TRBJ1-1; no clear D gene. V lost 2 bases and J 0 bases, leaving 6 bases between the germline ends. This CDR3 is 14 amino acids long. The germline V gene has CDR1 KGHDR and CDR2 SFDVKD. CDR3 nucleotide sequence: TGTGCCACCAGTGATTATGAGTTGAACACTGAAGCTTTCTTT. It codes for CATSDYELNTEAFF.

The chain has TRBV4-1 and TRBJ2-2, with TRBD2 identical over 16 bases. Germline V CDR1 and CDR2: MGHRA, YSYEKL. The V segment lost 4 bases and the J segment 5 bases; nucleotides outside the gene matches: 16. The CDR3 has 21 residues. CDR3 nucleotides: TGCGCCAGCAGCCCCAAGGGACTAGCGGGAGGGGCGACTCGTGCAACCGGGGAGCTGTTTTTT. Amino acid sequence: CASSPKGLAGGATRATGELFF.

The rearrangement uses TRBV4-3 and TRBJ2-1, with a possible D match to TRBD2 (5 bases). V shed 0 bases and J shed 8 bases, with 11 bases lying between them. From germline, CDR1 is LGHNA and CDR2 YSLEER. The CDR3 consists of 14 residues. CDR3 sequence reads: CASSQDSGRYEQFF. The CDR3 DNA follows: TGCGCCAGCAGCCAAGATAGTGGGAGATATGAGCAGTTCTTC.